The clone carrying this T cell receptor (beta chain) has only a few counts. The data originate from a study of CD8+ T cells in alopecia areata. As the sequencing template, cDNA was produced by extracting RNA and reverse transcribing it. Profiling relied on immunoSEQ multiplex PCR, and the TCRdb table lists in-frame clones only, not all of them. The sample includes about 30,000 clones, around 62% of them seen just once. CDR3 length equals 15 residues. V lost 4 bases to trimming and J lost 5 bases, with 18 bases between them. Germline CDR1 reads MDHEN; CDR2 reads SYDVKM. A FACSAria was used to sort CD4+ and CD8+ T cells. These cells came from PBMCs.

This sequence originates from a human donor with alopecia areata. Sequencing used NKG2D-high CD8+ T cells sorted from blood. The chain is built from TRBV28 and TRBJ2-7, with D possibly being TRBD1 or TRBD2 (5 bases each). The CDR3 region is CASSSRDPGENEQYF. The CDR3 DNA is TGTGCCAGCAGTTCGAGGGACCCGGGCGAGAACGAGCAGTACTTC.